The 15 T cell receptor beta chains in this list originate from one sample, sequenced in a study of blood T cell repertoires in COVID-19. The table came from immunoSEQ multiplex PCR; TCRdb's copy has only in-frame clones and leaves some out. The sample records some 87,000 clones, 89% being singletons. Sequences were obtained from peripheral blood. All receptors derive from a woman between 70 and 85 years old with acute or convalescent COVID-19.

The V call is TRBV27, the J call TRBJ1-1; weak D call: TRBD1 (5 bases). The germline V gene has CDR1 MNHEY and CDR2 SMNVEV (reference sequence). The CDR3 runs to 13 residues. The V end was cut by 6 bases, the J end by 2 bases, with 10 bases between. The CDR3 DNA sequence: TGTGCCAGCAGCTCCGGGGGAAACACTGAAGCTTTCTTT. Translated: CASSSGGNTEAFF.

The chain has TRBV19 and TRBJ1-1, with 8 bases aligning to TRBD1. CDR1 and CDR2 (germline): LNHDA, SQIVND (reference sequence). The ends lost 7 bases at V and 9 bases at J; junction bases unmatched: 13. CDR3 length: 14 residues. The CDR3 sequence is CASTLRDRRGQAFF. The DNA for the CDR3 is TGTGCCAGTACCCTTCGGGACAGGCGGGGCCAAGCTTTCTTT.

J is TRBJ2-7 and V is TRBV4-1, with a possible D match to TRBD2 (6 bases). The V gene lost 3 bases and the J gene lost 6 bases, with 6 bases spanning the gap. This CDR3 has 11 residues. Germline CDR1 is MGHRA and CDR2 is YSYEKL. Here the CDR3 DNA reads TGCGCCAGCAGCCATAGCGGCGAGCAGTACTTC. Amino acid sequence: CASSHSGEQYF.

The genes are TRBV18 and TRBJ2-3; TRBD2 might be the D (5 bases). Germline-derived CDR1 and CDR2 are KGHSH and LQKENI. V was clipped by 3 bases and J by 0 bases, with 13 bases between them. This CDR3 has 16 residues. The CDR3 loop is CASSPRSGTSTDTQYF. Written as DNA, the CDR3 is TGTGCCAGCTCACCTCGGAGCGGTACTAGCACAGATACGCAGTATTTT. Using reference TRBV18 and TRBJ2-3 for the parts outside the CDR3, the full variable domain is NAGVMQNPRHLVRRRGQEARLRCSPMKGHSHVYWYRQLPEEGLKFMVYLQKENIIDESGMPKERFSAEFPKEGPSILRIQQVVRGDSAAYFCASSPRSGTSTDTQYFGPGTRLTVL.

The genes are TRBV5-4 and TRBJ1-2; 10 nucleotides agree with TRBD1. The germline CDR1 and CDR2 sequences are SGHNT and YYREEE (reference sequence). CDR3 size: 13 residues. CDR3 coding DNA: TGTGCAGCGAGGGACAGGGGATCGTATGGCTACACCTTC. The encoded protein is CAARDRGSYGYTF. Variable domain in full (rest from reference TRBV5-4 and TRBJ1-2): ETGVTQSPTHLIKTRGQQVTLRCSSQSGHNTVSWYQQALGQGPQFIFQYYREEENGRGNFPPRFSGLQFPNYSSELNVNALELDDSALYLCAARDRGSYGYTFGSGTRLTVV.

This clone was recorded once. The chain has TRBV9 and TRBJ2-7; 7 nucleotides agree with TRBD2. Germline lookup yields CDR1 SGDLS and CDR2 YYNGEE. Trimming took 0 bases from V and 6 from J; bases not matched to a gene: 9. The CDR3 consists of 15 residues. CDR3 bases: TGTGCCAGCAGCGTAGACGTGGCGGGAGCGGCCGAGCAGTACTTC. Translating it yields CASSVDVAGAAEQYF.

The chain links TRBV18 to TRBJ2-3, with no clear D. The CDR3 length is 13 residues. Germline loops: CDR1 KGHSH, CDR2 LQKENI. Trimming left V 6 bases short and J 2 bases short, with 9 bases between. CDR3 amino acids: CASSPTNTDTQYF. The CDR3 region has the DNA TGTGCCAGCTCTCCAACTAACACAGATACGCAGTATTTT.

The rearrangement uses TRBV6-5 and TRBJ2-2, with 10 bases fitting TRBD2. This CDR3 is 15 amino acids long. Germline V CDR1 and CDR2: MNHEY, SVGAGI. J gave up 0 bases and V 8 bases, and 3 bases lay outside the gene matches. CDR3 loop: CASGLADANTGELFF. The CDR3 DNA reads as TGTGCCAGCGGACTAGCGGACGCGAACACCGGGGAGCTGTTTTTT.

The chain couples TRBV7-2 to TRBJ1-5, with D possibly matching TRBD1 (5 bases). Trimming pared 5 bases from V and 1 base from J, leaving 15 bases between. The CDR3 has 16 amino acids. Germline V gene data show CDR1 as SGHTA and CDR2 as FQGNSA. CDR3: CASSISGTESNQPQHF. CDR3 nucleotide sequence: TGTGCCAGCAGCATCAGCGGGACGGAAAGCAATCAGCCCCAGCATTTT.

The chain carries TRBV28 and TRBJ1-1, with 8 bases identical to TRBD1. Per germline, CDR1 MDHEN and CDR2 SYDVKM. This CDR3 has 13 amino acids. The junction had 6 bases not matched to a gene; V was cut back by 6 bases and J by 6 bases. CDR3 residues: CASRSRGRAEAFF. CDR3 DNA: TGTGCCAGCAGGTCCAGGGGGCGAGCTGAAGCTTTCTTT.

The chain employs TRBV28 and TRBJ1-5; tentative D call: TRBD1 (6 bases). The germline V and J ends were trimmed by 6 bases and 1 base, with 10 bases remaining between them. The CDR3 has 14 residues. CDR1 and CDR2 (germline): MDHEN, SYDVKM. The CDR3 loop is CASRSGASNQPQHF. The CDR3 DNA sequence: TGTGCCAGCAGATCAGGGGCGAGCAATCAGCCCCAGCATTTT.

The CDR3 DNA reads TGCGCCAGCAGCCGGGACTCCAACACAGATACGCAGTATTTT. This translates into CASSRDSNTDTQYF. The chain employs TRBV5-1 and TRBJ2-3; the D gene is possibly TRBD2 (6 bases). The CDR3 has 14 residues. Germline-derived CDR1 and CDR2 are SGHRS and YFSETQ. V lost 4 bases and J 2 bases, leaving 11 bases between the germline ends.

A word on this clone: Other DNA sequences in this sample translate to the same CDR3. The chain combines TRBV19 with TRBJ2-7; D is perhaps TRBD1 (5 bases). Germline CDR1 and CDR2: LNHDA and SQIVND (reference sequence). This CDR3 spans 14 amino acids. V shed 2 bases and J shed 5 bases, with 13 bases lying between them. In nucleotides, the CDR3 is TGTGCCAGTAGTATATCTGGACAAGGAAACGAGCAGTACTTC. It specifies CASSISGQGNEQYF.

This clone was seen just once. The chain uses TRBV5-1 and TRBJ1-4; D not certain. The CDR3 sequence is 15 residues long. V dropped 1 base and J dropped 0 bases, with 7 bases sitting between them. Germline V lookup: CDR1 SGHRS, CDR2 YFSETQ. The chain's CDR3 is CASSLIGATNEKLFF. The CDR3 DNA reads TGCGCCAGCAGCTTGATAGGAGCAACTAATGAAAAACTGTTTTTT.

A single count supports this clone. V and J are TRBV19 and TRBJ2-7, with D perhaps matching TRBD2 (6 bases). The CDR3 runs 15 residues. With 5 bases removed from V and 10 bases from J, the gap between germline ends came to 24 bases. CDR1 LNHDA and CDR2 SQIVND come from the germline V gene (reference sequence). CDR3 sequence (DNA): TGTGCCAGTAGTTCAGAACCGGGATCTGGGACTCTTCAGTACTTC. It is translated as CASSSEPGSGTLQYF.